The clone carrying this T cell receptor beta chain showed up just a few times. Its target is not known. These data come from a study of T cells in Graves' hyperthyroidism and ophthalmopathy. Overall study findings and caveats: For ophthalmopathy, model prediction preceded onset by a median around 7 months.

RNA transcripts yielded amplified TCR beta CDR3 regions. Using the HTBI primer set, a first-round RT-PCR was run on the TCR CDR3. TCRdb reprocessed the multiplex PCR reads with MiXCR, giving one entry per CDR3 protein. The sample includes more than 500,000 distinct CDR3 sequences, about 15% of them seen just once. A patient was excluded if there was uncontrolled infection, other autoimmune disease, pregnancy or lactation. Every diagnosis used clinical symptoms, serum thyroxine and TRAb, thyroid ultrasound and orbital computed tomography. This clonotype was sampled from a woman under 40 with Graves' ophthalmopathy. The source material was blood.

For the CDR3, the DNA is TGTGCCAGCAGCGTAACCAGCGGGAGGGAAGAGCAGTACTTC. Protein product: CASSVTSGREEQYF. This chain links TRBV9 with TRBJ2-7; TRBD2 agrees at 10 bases. V gave up 1 base and J gave up 7 bases; unmatched junction bases: 5. The CDR3 is 14 amino acids. Germline lookup yields CDR1 SGDLS and CDR2 YYNGEE.